This TCR beta chain was captured by sequencing in a study of T-cell memory formation after mild COVID-19. Study-level results: Clones from the second wave (peaking day 37) had unconfirmed SARS-CoV-2 specificity. Later expanders leaned toward CD4+, whereas clones contracting from day 15 to 85 were balanced CD4/CD8.

The V gene's germline CDR1 is KGHDR and CDR2 SFDVKD. Trimming took off 5 bases at V and 11 bases at J, with 12 bases between the two ends. CDR3 size: 12 residues. This clonotype was seen more than once but under ten times. Its matching antigen is unknown. After 5'RACE with constant-segment primers, TCR alpha and TCR beta cDNA libraries carrying sample barcodes and UMIs were obtained. TCRdb recomputed calls from the 5' RACE reads with MiXCR, one row per CDR3 protein. The sample yields about 560,000 distinct CDR3 sequences, more than 15% seen once. The V gene is TRBV24-1, the J gene TRBJ2-4; D is perhaps TRBD2 (5 bases). The source is an adult woman who had mild COVID-19 (a few samples of this study predate the infection). Cell type and time point are not known. The sequenced sample consisted of PBMCs or a T cell subset sorted from them (not recorded which). The CDR3 DNA reads TGTGCCACCAGTGCAAATTCGGAGGTTCAGTACTTC. Translating gives CATSANSEVQYF.